The clone carrying this TCR beta chain has a handful of counts. The sample's treatment: oral pan-JAK inhibitor, 5-10 mg twice daily. The data were obtained in a study of CD8+ T cells in alopecia areata. Study-level information: Treated patients received severity scores based on the percentage of scalp area affected.

This CDR3 is built from 11 residues. Trimming stripped 5 bases from V and 7 bases from J, with 8 bases between. Looked up from germline, CDR1 is SEHNR and CDR2 is FQNEAQ (reference sequence). Extraction of RNA preceded its reverse transcription into cDNA, which served as the sequencing template. Clones were read by immunoSEQ multiplex PCR, and TCRdb kept only the in-frame ones, dropping some. The profile shows roughly 220,000 clones, roughly two fifths of them singletons. The sample in question was CD4+ T cells sorted from blood, obtained at approximately week 31, from a patient treated with tofacitinib. The receptor comes from a human donor with alopecia areata. The chain links TRBV7-9 to TRBJ1-1; D may be TRBD1 (5 bases). CDR3 amino acids: CASSPRGEAFF. For the CDR3, the DNA is TGTGCCAGCAGCCCGAGGGGTGAAGCTTTCTTT. The full variable domain, completed using reference TRBV7-9 and TRBJ1-1, is DTGVSQNPRHKITKRGQNVTFRCDPISEHNRLYWYRQTLGQGPEFLTYFQNEAQLEKSRLLSDRFSAERPKGSFSTLEIQRTEQGDSAMYLCASSPRGEAFFGQGTRLTVV.